One sample yielded the 9 T cell receptor beta chains listed below, sequenced in a study of CD8 T cells in Susac syndrome. The authors reverse transcribed roughly 0.45 to 1 ug RNA with random hexamers. TCRdb reprocessed the immunoSEQ multiplex PCR reads via MiXCR and lists one record per CDR3 protein. The data contain some 200,000 distinct CDR3 sequences, about 95% of them singletons. Sequenced input: CD8+ T cells from PBMCs. The source of these receptors is a human donor with Susac syndrome.

V is TRBV15 and J is TRBJ2-5; D is perhaps TRBD1 or TRBD2 (6 bases each). CDR3 length: 14 residues. V lost 0 bases and J lost 7, with 12 bases in between. Germline-derived CDR1 and CDR2 are LNHNV and YYDKDF (reference sequence). The CDR3 DNA follows: TGTGCCACCAGCAGAGATACGGGGGCTGGGACCCAGTACTTC. It is translated as CATSRDTGAGTQYF.

This chain uses TRBV6-1 with TRBJ2-6, with D possibly matching TRBD1 (5 bases). V lost 3 bases to trimming and J lost 0 bases, with 18 bases between them. Germline V CDR1 and CDR2: MNHNS, SASEGT. This CDR3 spans 19 amino acids. CDR3 sequence (DNA): TGTGCCAGCAGTGAGGGGCCGTATCTTTCTCTCTCTGGGGCCAACGTCCTGACTTTC. It yields the protein CASSEGPYLSLSGANVLTF.

V is TRBV7-9 and J is TRBJ2-7, with D maybe TRBD1 (6 bases). Germline lookup yields CDR1 SEHNR and CDR2 FQNEAQ (reference sequence). This CDR3 spans 15 amino acids. Trimming took 4 bases from V and 7 from J, leaving 20 bases between them. The DNA for the CDR3 is TGTGCCAGCAGCTCCTCTCCGACAGGTTGGAGGGAGCAGTACTTC. It codes for CASSSSPTGWREQYF.

This sequence joins TRBV5-6 and TRBJ1-5; D not resolved. The germline V gene has CDR1 SGHDT and CDR2 YYEEEE. The V end lost 4 bases, the J end lost 2 bases, and 16 bases lay between the germline ends. This CDR3 comprises 16 residues. The CDR3 DNA sequence: TGTGCCAGCAGCCCCGGTGGTGGTTTCGGCAATCAGCCCCAGCATTTT. Translation: CASSPGGGFGNQPQHF. Looking up the rest from reference TRBV5-6 and TRBJ1-5 gives the full variable domain: DAGVTQSPTHLIKTRGQQVTLRCSPKSGHDTVSWYQQALGQGPQFIFQYYEEEERQRGNFPDRFSGHQFPNYSSELNVNALLLGDSALYLCASSPGGGFGNQPQHFGDGTRLSIL.

The V and J genes are TRBV18 and TRBJ2-2; the D gene is possibly TRBD2 (5 bases). Trimming left V 0 bases short and J 1 base short, with 9 bases between. The CDR3 loop spans 16 amino acids. Germline values: CDR1 KGHSH, CDR2 LQKENI. This chain's CDR3 is CASSPPGEGNTGELFF. In DNA, the CDR3 is TGTGCCAGCTCACCACCGGGAGAAGGGAACACCGGGGAGCTGTTTTTT.

The V gene is TRBV12-3 or TRBV12-4, the J gene TRBJ1-3; D remains ambiguous. The CDR3 is 16 amino acids. Trimming left V 5 bases short and J 0 bases short, with 14 bases between. The CDR3 DNA reads TGTGCCAGCAGTCCCACGGGGTCAAGCTCTGGAAACACCATATATTTT. Protein: CASSPTGSSSGNTIYF.

The chain carries TRBV11-2 and TRBJ1-6; a weak D match, TRBD1 (5 bases). This CDR3 has 17 residues. Germline values: CDR1 SGHAT, CDR2 FQNNGV. Trimming took off 1 base at V and 0 bases at J, with 10 bases between the two ends. This CDR3 reads CASSLGGGGSYNSPLHF. The CDR3 DNA follows: TGTGCCAGCAGCTTAGGGGGCGGGGGCTCCTATAATTCACCCCTCCACTTT.

The rearrangement uses TRBV4-1 and TRBJ2-5; perhaps TRBD2 as D (6 bases). From germline, CDR1 is MGHRA and CDR2 YSYEKL. V gave up 3 bases and J gave up 5 bases, with 16 bases separating them. The CDR3 has 15 residues. The CDR3 nucleotides are TGCGCCAGCAGCCATGTAGCGGTCCCGGGGGAGACCCAGTACTTC. Its translation: CASSHVAVPGETQYF.

The chain employs TRBV29-1 and TRBJ2-1; possibly TRBD2 for D (5 bases). Germline V gene sequence: CDR1 SQVTM, CDR2 ANQGSEA. V was shortened by 7 bases and J by 8 bases, with 18 bases between the two germline ends. This CDR3 contains 13 residues. CDR3 sequence: CSATQRAFDEQFF. CDR3 bases: TGCAGCGCAACCCAGAGGGCGTTCGATGAGCAGTTCTTC.